This T cell receptor beta chain was retrieved from a study of blood T cell repertoires in COVID-19. Method: immunoSEQ multiplex PCR; TCRdb's copy keeps in-frame clones and lacks some. Of 200,000 to 300,000 clones in the sample, approximately 86% were seen once. From germline, CDR1 is LNHDA and CDR2 SQIVND (reference sequence). Trimming took 7 bases from V and 4 from J; bases not matched to a gene: 10. This CDR3 spans 15 amino acids. Source material: peripheral blood. This sequence joins TRBV19 and TRBJ1-1; the match to TRBD1 covers 9 bases. This TCR came from a man aged 30-40 years with active or convalescent COVID-19. Written as DNA, the CDR3 is TGTGCCAGTAAGACCTCACAGGGGGCCGTCACTGAAGCTTTCTTT. Protein: CASKTSQGAVTEAFF.